Here is one TCR beta chain with its context. The antigen it recognizes is unknown. Base quality data are lacking; no much larger clone is found one base away. The sample is drawn from a study of cytomegalovirus exposure and HLA in healthy donors (dated 2017 in TCRdb). Context from the whole study: An earlier analysis of approximately 640 of the donors reported approximately 290 Gb of sequence data and about 100 million unique TCR beta sequences from about 180 million T cells. A later genetic analysis took genome-wide SNP genotypes for about 65% of the roughly 670 donors and used that subset as a discovery cohort. The number of donors typed differed by locus, with roughly 620-630 for A, B, C, DRB1 and DQB1, roughly 520 for DQA1, 606 for DPA1, and around 430 for DPB1. The study profiled the T cell repertoires of 666 subjects by immunosequencing and related them to cytomegalovirus serostatus. A separate validation cohort of 90 to 150 different subjects was used in addition to the approximately 640-subject first cohort. In a later analysis, previously published TCR beta repertoires from about 640 donors were re-analyzed and high-resolution HLA genotyping was added so that TCR occurrence patterns could be studied. The study aimed to test whether signatures of past pathogen exposure could be identified by cataloging public T cell receptors. Donor age, sex, ethnicity and CMV serostatus were compiled together with the repertoire data. High-throughput TCR immunosequencing, statistical association of individual TCRs with disease status, and machine learning were combined to predict cytomegalovirus infection status. In an earlier analysis of 587 of the donors, high-throughput TCR beta sequencing was used to judge whether each TCR beta V gene segment behaved as functional or pseudogenic. Class I and class II HLA loci were covered by the typing at four-digit resolution. Rather than drawing on any new phenotypic data, the later analysis identified candidate immune exposures from TCR beta sequences and the way those sequences occurred across donors. About five DR-DQ haplotypes were treated as single units for association and clustering because of strong linkage in the cohort. Among about 410 genotyped donors of the cohort, an average of roughly 230,000 unique TCR beta nucleotide sequences was sequenced per donor, of which about 18% were non-productive. An early release that covered 500 to 800 HLA-typed donors contained about 290 gigabases of sequencing data and 85 million to 100 million unique TCR sequences. All discovery cohort repertoires had been generated on a single sequencing platform. Of the 300 to 400 genotyped donors, 81% fell in the genetic ancestry cluster associated with self-reported Caucasian donors. Findings and caveats that apply to the study as a whole: Several of the top co-occurrence clusters appeared to be linked to parvovirus B19, influenza, CMV and Epstein-Barr virus, according to a later analysis. The only immune exposure information available for the cohort was CMV serostatus. The 87-base-pair reads could not distinguish some IMGT-functional V segments, including TRBV6-2 and TRBV6-3, so those segments were excluded. Only TCR beta chains were sequenced in this cohort, and the absence of alpha or paired-chain data limited detectable features. In a later analysis, most CMV-associated TCR beta chains were found to appear HLA-restricted, with HLA associations seemingly driven largely by CMV exposure. In a later analysis, around 15,000 TCR beta sequences were associated with specific HLA alleles at a false discovery rate of 0.05. Linkage disequilibrium might explain the correlated functional status among segregating V segments, but an unknown experimental factor could not be excluded. Assigning TCR associations to individual alleles was difficult when HLA alleles, especially DR and DQ, strongly co-occurred. Because some donors lacked HLA typing at each locus, the association tests relied only on the typed subset. A later analysis found that TCR association rates varied across HLA loci, with DRB1 alleles showing the most associated TCRs and HLA-C alleles the fewest. The study listed 150 to 200 TCR beta chains as associated with cytomegalovirus. A further reported finding was that TCR beta sequences accurately predicted the HLA-A and HLA-B alleles for most subjects in the first cohort. Roughly uniform sequencing depth across donors was assumed in presence/absence analyses, although this assumption may not hold. Because counts were too low, approximately 18 rarely observed V segments, including chromosome 9 orphons, were excluded from the earlier analysis of some 540 of the donors. A group of highly shared sequence variants was considered likely to be a technical artifact of the sequencing pipeline. An earlier analysis of approximately 540 of the donors showed that most TCR beta V segments appeared in productive rearrangements either about 87% or about 30% of the time, which broadly matched IMGT annotations. A later genetic analysis reported fewer N-insertions in productive TCRs among donors in an Asian-associated ancestry cluster than the roughly 720-donor mean. Most TCR sequences were observed very rarely across donors, whereas some public TCRs were present in many individuals. The authors suggested that the approach could potentially be extended to other disease states and immunological phenotypes. A later analysis found that HLA-associated TCR beta chains were more clonally expanded and had lower generation probabilities than equally common non-associated chains. Three of the identified cytomegalovirus-associated TCR beta chains were confirmed in vitro to be specific for cytomegalovirus antigens. In both the original and validation cohorts, the classifier was reported to diagnose cytomegalovirus status with high specificity and sensitivity. A later genetic analysis associated a missense DCLRE1C variant with V-gene and J-gene trimming of TCR beta chains, and an independent cohort replicated the association.

The library came from the immunoSEQ multiplex PCR assay. The multiplex PCR relied on a mix of 60 forward primers for TCR Vbeta segments and 13 reverse primers for TCR Jbeta segments. Amplification of the CDR3 region of rearranged TCR beta genes was performed with a multiplex PCR assay on genomic DNA. The amplified TCR beta libraries were sequenced on the Illumina HiSeq System as 87-base-pair reads. The authors processed their data as follows. Across the 700 or so repertoires, a later analysis counted 80 million or so unique TCR beta chains, some 11 million of which were shared by at least two donors. Raw reads were error-corrected and collapsed into unique sequences with a nearest-neighbor algorithm that merged closely related sequences to remove PCR and sequencing errors. To assign V, D and J gene segments, CDR3 sequences were aligned to IMGT reference sequences. For a sequence to be retained, a match of at least six nucleotides to both a V gene segment and a J gene segment was required. A rearrangement was called productive if the CDR3 had no stop codons and remained in frame with V and J, and every other rearrangement was called non-productive. CDR3 was defined by IMGT convention, running from the second conserved V-encoded cysteine to the conserved J-encoded phenylalanine. The earlier analysis of about 620 of the donors excluded sequences that lacked an unambiguous match to a single V gene segment. An earlier analysis of some 500 of the donors classified V segments as functional when productive rearrangements were above 56.7% and as segregating when the standard deviation between donors was above 5%. A statistical classification framework was built to diagnose cytomegalovirus status from the catalog of TCR beta chain sequences. In a later analysis, TCR nucleotide sequences were compared against IMGT/GENE-DB human TR gene sequences so that V and J genes could be assigned. A later analysis assigned CDR3 sequences and most-parsimonious VDJ recombination scenarios with the TCRdist pipeline. In a later analysis, every TCR beta chain was defined by the combination of its CDR3 amino acid sequence and its V-gene family, and reads without a unique V-gene family were dropped. In a later analysis, some 600 highly shared, low-generation-probability nucleotide sequences were removed to address suspected cross-contamination and a sequencing artifact. In a later analysis, a clonal expansion index for each public chain was calculated from normalized within-repertoire ranks of inferred template counts. In a later analysis, generation probabilities were computed with a VDJ recombination model fitted to out-of-frame rearrangements, and the resulting probabilities were checked against IGoR. Hypergeometric tests were used in a later analysis to score TCR-TCR, TCR-HLA and TCR-CMV co-occurrence, with a repertoire-size bias correction applied to the TCR pairs. A later analysis estimated false discovery rates by permuting HLA or CMV assignments 20 times. In a later analysis, co-occurring TCRs were grouped using DBSCAN, and TCRdist sequence similarity was added for clustering within HLA-allele-positive subsets. For co-occurrence clustering, repertoires with fewer than 30,000 or more than 120,000 public chains were excluded, along with roughly 5 repertoires with anomalous nucleotide sharing. TCRdb provides this immuneACCESS table in a form limited to in-frame rearrangements. Some clones are lacking; in checked studies, under half of them reflect an unresolved V gene, and why the rest are absent is not known. V and J calls and clone size are those listed in that table; D and trimming were worked out from the DNA. The sample table holds about 160,000 clones, of which approximately 80% were seen once. Jointly, the top ten make up about 4.5% of the sample.

Taken from cysteine to phenylalanine, the CDR3 has 15 residues. Solely the CDR3 DNA is kept, with 45 bases framed from the first base. The junction shows trimming of 4 bases on V and 7 bases on J, and the gene matches do not reach 11 bases of it. Based on the germline V gene, the CDR1 and CDR2 sequences are SGHDT and YYEEEE. In total, roughly 670 healthy bone marrow donors made up the cohort. Cohort members were all nominally healthy when sampled, although unrecorded immune exposures were likely present. The donor tested CMV seronegative and was one of the 352 seronegative cohort members. Every donor gave a peripheral blood sample, and the peripheral blood mononuclear cells from that sample were used for TCR beta sequencing. The Qiagen DNeasy Blood Extraction Kit was used to extract genomic DNA from the blood cell samples.

The origin of this receptor is a man aged 35 to 55 in good health and CMV-seronegative. Recombination joined TRBV5-6 with TRBJ2-3; 8 middle bases align to TRBD2. The material sequenced was PBMCs. DNA sequence: TGTGCCAGCAGCCTCTATCCCAGCGGGGGAAATACGCAGTATTTT. Translated, this is CASSLYPSGGNTQYF.